This T cell receptor (beta chain) was found in a study of shared T cell receptors in the human thymus. TCRdb keeps only in-frame clones here, not all; method: immunoSEQ multiplex PCR. The sample has about 380,000 clones; 95% are singletons. Concerning this clone: At the DNA level, this CDR3 is encoded by other sequences in the same sample as well.

Looked up from germline, CDR1 is SGHRS and CDR2 is YFSETQ. This CDR3 contains 13 residues. The V gene lost 1 base and the J gene lost 2 bases, with 7 bases spanning the gap. The sequenced material came from thymocytes. The TCR originated in a human donor. The rearrangement uses TRBV5-1 and TRBJ2-7; possibly TRBD1 or TRBD2 for D (5 bases each). CDR3: CASSLQGPYEQYF. Here the CDR3 DNA reads TGCGCCAGCAGCTTGCAGGGACCCTACGAGCAGTACTTC.